The next 29 T cell receptor beta chains were all read from a single sample in a study of T cells in Graves' hyperthyroidism and ophthalmopathy. Regions amplified from RNA transcripts were the TCR beta CDR3 regions. The HTBI primer set was used in a first-round RT-PCR of the TCR CDR3. TCRdb fed the multiplex PCR reads into MiXCR, producing one record per CDR3 protein. The table lists about 400,000 distinct CDR3 sequences, 20% to 25% of them singletons. Sample: blood. These receptors all come from a man in his fifties or sixties with Graves' hyperthyroidism.

This chain connects TRBV20-1 to TRBJ2-5, with TRBD2 as a possible D gene (7 bases). This CDR3 is 14 amino acids long. Per the germline V gene, CDR1 is DFQATT and CDR2 is SNEGSKA (reference sequence). V lost 2 bases, J lost 1 base, and 11 bases lay in between. The CDR3 spells CSARKAGAQETQYF. The CDR3 DNA reads as TGCAGTGCTAGAAAGGCGGGGGCCCAAGAGACCCAGTACTTC.

This clonotype was observed many times. J is TRBJ2-5 and V is TRBV27; 12 bases align to TRBD2. CDR1 is MNHEY and CDR2 is SMNVEV in the germline V gene (reference sequence). Unmatched junction bases numbered 5, after V lost 2 bases and J lost 4 bases. The CDR3 has 16 amino acids. CDR3 nucleotide sequence: TGTGCCAGCAGTTTAAGAGCGGGACTAGCGGGAGAGACCCAGTACTTC. It is translated as CASSLRAGLAGETQYF.

This clonotype was seen more than once but under ten times. The rearrangement joins TRBV9 to TRBJ2-3; a possible D gene is TRBD2 (5 bases). Germline V lookup: CDR1 SGDLS, CDR2 YYNGEE. V dropped 1 base and J dropped 3 bases, with 12 bases sitting between them. The CDR3 contains 15 residues. CDR3 in DNA: TGTGCCAGCAGCGTATCCCGGGGATGGACAGATACGCAGTATTTT. As protein: CASSVSRGWTDTQYF.

This chain connects TRBV7-2 to TRBJ1-5; TRBD1 aligns across 8 bases. Germline-derived CDR1 and CDR2 are SGHTA and FQGNSA. The CDR3 has 15 amino acids. The V segment lost 5 bases and the J segment 9 bases; nucleotides outside the gene matches: 12. This CDR3 is CASSLDRGTAGPQHF. The CDR3 DNA follows: TGTGCCAGCAGCCTCGACAGGGGAACTGCGGGGCCCCAGCATTTT.

The V call is TRBV5-5, the J call TRBJ1-1; no clear D gene. CDR3 length equals 13 residues. CDR1 is SGHKS, CDR2 YYEKEE, per germline (reference sequence). Deletions cut 4 bases from V and 4 bases from J, with 11 bases between. The CDR3 is CASSGGLSTEAFF. DNA of the CDR3: TGTGCCAGCAGCGGAGGGTTGTCCACTGAAGCTTTCTTT.

The chain links TRBV7-9 to TRBJ2-5; D perhaps matches TRBD1 (5 bases). Per germline, CDR1 SEHNR and CDR2 FQNEAQ (reference sequence). The CDR3 extends over 14 amino acids. V was cut by 3 bases and J by 5 bases, with 13 bases left in between. This chain's CDR3 is CASSFKGQGETQYF. CDR3 bases: TGTGCCAGCAGCTTTAAGGGTCAGGGTGAGACCCAGTACTTC.

This clonotype was found a few times. The chain is built from TRBV29-1 and TRBJ2-5; D gene uncertain. V dropped 5 bases and J dropped 5 bases, with 15 bases sitting between them. The CDR3 runs to 13 residues. Germline V lookup: CDR1 SQVTM, CDR2 ANQGSEA. The CDR3 region has the DNA TGCAGCGTTCAAGGACCCGGCAGGGAGACCCAGTACTTC. This translates into CSVQGPGRETQYF.

In regard to this clonotype: This may stem from a read error, because a much larger clone lies one nucleotide away. J is TRBJ2-5 and V is TRBV11-3, with 12 bases identical to TRBD2. This CDR3 spans 15 amino acids. The germline V gene encodes CDR1 SGHNT and CDR2 YENEEA. The CDR3 loop is CASSRLAGAGETQHF. The CDR3 DNA reads as TGTGCCAGCAGCCGACTAGCGGGAGCGGGTGAGACCCAGCACTTC.

This clonotype was seen a few times. The chain combines TRBV7-2 with TRBJ2-7; TRBD1 or TRBD2 may be the D gene (7 bases each). Germline V CDR1 and CDR2: SGHTA, FQGNSA. The CDR3 runs 15 residues. With 4 bases removed from V and 7 bases from J, the gap between germline ends came to 20 bases. CDR3: CASSSSGTAGFEQYF. As DNA, the CDR3 is TGTGCCAGCAGCTCCTCCGGGACAGCGGGGTTTGAGCAGTACTTC.

Remarks on this clonotype: With a much larger clone just one base away, this may be a read error. This sequence joins TRBV7-2 and TRBJ2-7; 7 bases fit TRBD2. The junction had 4 bases not matched to a gene; V was cut back by 5 bases and J by 6 bases. The CDR3 has 12 amino acids. Looked up from germline, CDR1 is SGHTA and CDR2 is FQGNSA. CDR3 coding DNA: TGTGCCAGCAGCCGTCGGGAGGCCGAGCAGTACTTC. Its translation is CASSRREAEQYF.

This rearrangement joins TRBV6-1 to TRBJ1-2; unclear D gene. The V and J ends lost 1 base and 7 bases respectively, with 16 bases between them. This CDR3 contains 15 residues. Germline V gene data show CDR1 as MNHNS and CDR2 as SASEGT. CDR3 coding DNA: TGTGCCAGCAGTGAAGTTTTGGGGAGGCAGAGTGGCTACACCTTC. This codes for CASSEVLGRQSGYTF.

In this sample, this clonotype turned up many times. The chain has TRBV5-1 and TRBJ2-3; TRBD2 agrees at 11 bases. Per germline, CDR1 SGHRS and CDR2 YFSETQ. The CDR3 runs to 15 residues. Unmatched junction bases numbered 2, after V lost 5 bases and J lost 0 bases. The CDR3 sequence: CASRIAGGSTDTQYF. The CDR3 bases are TGCGCCAGCAGAATAGCGGGAGGGAGCACAGATACGCAGTATTTT. Combining the CDR3 with reference TRBV5-1 and TRBJ2-3 gives the whole variable domain KAGVTQTPRYLIKTRGQQVTLSCSPISGHRSVSWYQQTPGQGLQFLFEYFSETQRNKGNFPGRFSGRQFSNSRSEMNVSTLELGDSALYLCASRIAGGSTDTQYFGPGTRLTVL.

A few counts support this clonotype. The rearrangement joins TRBV7-6 to TRBJ2-5; D is ambiguous. The germline CDR1 and CDR2 sequences are SGHVS and FNYEAQ. There are 13 residues in the CDR3. Between the trimmed V and J ends, which lost 5 bases and 1 base, there was a span of 8 bases. The DNA for the CDR3 is TGTGCCAGCAGCCCGTGGGGCCAAGAGACCCAGTACTTC. The encoded protein is CASSPWGQETQYF. The variable domain in full, completed from reference TRBV7-6 and TRBJ2-5, reads GAGVSQSPRYKVTKRGQDVALRCDPISGHVSLYWYRQALGQGPEFLTYFNYEAQQDKSGLPNDRFSAERPEGSISTLTIQRTEQRDSAMYRCASSPWGQETQYFGPGTRLLVL.

Here the CDR3 DNA reads TGTGCCAGCAGCAGTGGCGGGACACACGAGCAGTACTTC. It is translated as CASSSGGTHEQYF. The gene calls are TRBV11-3 and TRBJ2-7; D tentatively reads TRBD1 or TRBD2 (6 bases each). The CDR3 length is 13 residues. Germline V lookup: CDR1 SGHNT, CDR2 YENEEA. V was trimmed by 5 bases and J by 5 bases, leaving 13 bases between them. Using reference TRBV11-3 and TRBJ2-7 for the parts outside the CDR3, the full variable domain is EAGVVQSPRYKIIEKKQPVAFWCNPISGHNTLYWYLQNLGQGPELLIRYENEEAVDDSQLPKDRFSAERLKGVDSTLKIQPAELGDSAVYLCASSSGGTHEQYFGPGTRLTVT.

The V call is TRBV15, the J call TRBJ1-2; no clear D gene. Looked up from germline, CDR1 is LNHNV and CDR2 is YYDKDF (reference sequence). V was pared by 4 bases and J by 4 bases, with 13 bases between. The CDR3 runs 14 residues. As DNA, the CDR3 is TGTGCCACCAGCAATTCCCGGGCCCTCTATGGCTACACCTTC. It specifies CATSNSRALYGYTF.

This clonotype was counted only a few times. The rearrangement links TRBV30 to TRBJ1-4; D remains ambiguous. V was clipped by 0 bases and J by 0 bases, with 8 bases between them. The CDR3 has 15 residues. CDR1 is GTSNPN and CDR2 is SVGIG in the germline V gene (reference sequence). The CDR3 spells CAWSVGVSTNEKLFF. The CDR3 nucleotides are TGTGCCTGGAGTGTTGGGGTATCAACTAATGAAAAACTGTTTTTT.

This clonotype was observed many times. J is TRBJ2-7 and V is TRBV3-1, with 9 bases matching TRBD1. Germline V gene lookup returns CDR1 LGHDT and CDR2 YNNKEL (reference sequence). Losses at the gene ends were 4 bases for V and 4 bases for J; bases not matched to a gene: 8. The CDR3 is 15 residues long. The CDR3 region has the DNA TGTGCCAGCAGCCGAGGGACAGGGAGGTCGTACGAGCAGTACTTC. Protein sequence: CASSRGTGRSYEQYF.

This clonotype was seen at least ten times. The chain uses TRBV11-1 and TRBJ2-3; D might be TRBD1 (6 bases). CDR3 length: 14 residues. V was clipped by 3 bases and J by 4 bases, with 11 bases between them. Germline CDR1 SGHAT, CDR2 FQDESV (reference sequence). The CDR3 is CASSFMAGADTQYF. In nucleotides, the CDR3 is TGTGCCAGCAGCTTTATGGCAGGGGCAGATACGCAGTATTTT.

This rearrangement joins TRBV2 to TRBJ2-5; TRBD1 is a possible D gene (5 bases). The CDR3 is 13 residues long. Germline V lookup: CDR1 SNHLY, CDR2 FYNNEI. The V and J ends lost 5 bases and 5 bases respectively, with 12 bases between them. This CDR3 reads CASSRDSAETQYF. The CDR3 DNA is TGTGCCAGCAGTCGAGACAGTGCGGAGACCCAGTACTTC.

The chain recombines TRBV5-1 with TRBJ1-2; D not resolved. The CDR3 runs 12 residues. V dropped 0 bases and J dropped 6 bases, with 6 bases sitting between them. From germline, CDR1 is SGHRS and CDR2 YFSETQ. The CDR3 DNA reads TGCGCCAGCAGCTTGGAGGGCCATGGCTACACCTTC. Its protein is CASSLEGHGYTF.

The chain uses TRBV5-1 and TRBJ2-2; no firm D call. Trimming pared 0 bases from V and 7 bases from J, leaving 10 bases between. Looked up from germline, CDR1 is SGHRS and CDR2 is YFSETQ. The CDR3 is made up of 14 amino acids. CDR3 DNA sequence: TGCGCCAGCAGCTTGGAAGGGTATGGCGGGGAGCTGTTTTTT. Translation gives CASSLEGYGGELFF.

This clonotype has more than one count but fewer than ten. The CDR3 spells CASSLIGSGNEQFF. The CDR3 DNA reads as TGTGCCAGCAGTTTAATCGGTAGCGGGAATGAGCAGTTCTTC. The gene calls are TRBV12-3 or TRBV12-4 and TRBJ2-1; 7 bases line up with TRBD2. Germline trimming cut 2 bases from V and 7 bases from J; bases unmatched to any gene: 5. This CDR3 is 14 amino acids long.

This clonotype was recorded a few times. The rearrangement joins TRBV30 to TRBJ1-2; unclear D gene. This CDR3 region has 12 residues. V lost 2 bases, J lost 6 bases, and 10 bases lay in between. Germline V CDR1 and CDR2: GTSNPN, SVGIG (reference sequence). CDR3 loop: CAWSYSTDGYTF. The CDR3 region has the DNA TGTGCCTGGAGTTACAGTACAGATGGCTACACCTTC.

This rearrangement joins TRBV6-1 to TRBJ1-6; TRBD1 matches at 9 bases. The CDR3 covers 14 residues. J was trimmed by 8 bases and V by 5 bases; bases with no gene match: 4. CDR1 is MNHNS, CDR2 SASEGT, per germline. The CDR3 coding sequence is TGTGCCAGCAGTCCTGACAGGGGGTATTCACCCCTCCACTTT. Encoded protein: CASSPDRGYSPLHF.

The rearrangement links TRBV3-1 to TRBJ2-7, with D hard to call. This CDR3 is built from 14 residues. Trimming removed 4 bases from V and 0 bases from J, with 10 bases in between. Germline loops: CDR1 LGHDT, CDR2 YNNKEL (reference sequence). The CDR3 spells CASSPSWSSYEQYF. The CDR3 DNA sequence: TGTGCCAGCAGCCCGAGCTGGAGCTCCTACGAGCAGTACTTC.

This clonotype occurred a few times. Here the CDR3 DNA reads TGCGCCAGCAGCCAAAAGGGACAGGGAGATTACGAGCAGTACTTC. It encodes CASSQKGQGDYEQYF. V usage is TRBV4-1 and J usage is TRBJ2-7, with 9 bases matching TRBD1. The ends lost 2 bases at V and 4 bases at J; junction bases unmatched: 6. In germline, CDR1 is MGHRA, CDR2 YSYEKL. The CDR3 consists of 15 residues.

Ten or more counts support this clonotype. This chain uses TRBV6-1 with TRBJ1-1; possible D gene TRBD1, 5 bases. The CDR3 runs 14 residues. V was pared by 6 bases and J by 7 bases, with 18 bases between. The V gene's germline CDR1 is MNHNS and CDR2 SASEGT. This CDR3 is CASSLSSDSLEAFF. The DNA of the CDR3 is TGTGCCAGCAGCTTATCCTCCGACAGCCTTGAAGCTTTCTTT.

V is TRBV12-3 or TRBV12-4 and J is TRBJ1-2; 11 nucleotides line up with TRBD1. After removal of 4 bases from V and 8 bases from J, the junction contained 6 bases not matched to a gene. This CDR3 is built from 14 residues. The CDR3 coding sequence is TGTGCCAGCAGTTCCGGGACAGGGGGTAGGGGCTACACCTTC. This codes for CASSSGTGGRGYTF.

V and J are TRBV5-1 and TRBJ1-2; 8 positions agree with TRBD1. CDR1 is SGHRS, CDR2 YFSETQ, per germline. This CDR3 has 16 residues. Germline trimming cut 3 bases from V and 8 bases from J; bases unmatched to any gene: 15. This CDR3 reads CASSYVGDRRTGGYTF. In DNA form, the CDR3 reads TGCGCCAGCAGCTACGTCGGGGACAGGCGTACCGGGGGCTACACCTTC.